This T cell receptor (beta chain) came from a study of breast tumors, draining lymph nodes, adjacent tissues. Study results and limitations: Tumor T cell lymph node origin was a supported hypothesis, not proven.

TCRdb analysed the multiplex PCR reads with MiXCR anew, one entry per CDR3 protein. This table has around 290,000 distinct CDR3 sequences, roughly 31% appearing once. Breast cancer patients provided tissue from their axillary draining lymph nodes. This clonotype was counted many times. Its antigen is unidentified. Trimming stripped 4 bases from V and 7 bases from J, with 24 bases between. Germline CDR1 and CDR2: SGDLS and YYNGEE. The CDR3 length is 16 residues. Sequencing used axillary lymph node tissue. This chain links TRBV9 with TRBJ2-7, with TRBD2 as a possible D gene (5 bases). The sequence was obtained from a female donor with breast cancer. Some clones in this sample may be carry-over from other donors' samples. CDR3 protein: CASSPHWRAISGEQYF. The CDR3 DNA follows: TGTGCCAGCAGCCCCCACTGGCGGGCTATTTCGGGGGAGCAGTACTTC.